This T cell receptor (beta chain) appears in the sequencing data of a study of T cells after yellow fever vaccination. The germline V gene encodes CDR1 SNHLY and CDR2 FYNNEI. Trimming cost V 5 bases and J 4 bases, with 6 bases left between them. The CDR3 has 12 amino acids. Notes on the study in general: Few clonotypes appeared in both CD4 and CD8 compartments.

This clonotype was found many times. TCRdb reanalysed the 5' RACE reads using MiXCR and keeps one entry per CDR3 protein. Of around 88,000 distinct CDR3 sequences listed, approximately 12% are singletons. The clonotype originates from a man aged 18 to 30 who received the YFV17D yellow fever vaccine. The rearrangement uses TRBV2 and TRBJ1-3; D ambiguous. The specimen comprised CD8+ T cells not binding an NS4B(214-222) dextramer, sorted from PBMCs, sampled less than 25 days after the first yellow fever vaccination. CDR3 sequence: CASSRNGNTIYF. CDR3 sequence (DNA): TGTGCCAGCAGTCGGAACGGAAACACCATATATTTT.